The 26 T cell receptor beta chains listed next were all sequenced from one sample in a study of human T cells and chemical hapten exposure. Time point: pre-sensitization, week 0. Stated treatment: therapeutic diphenylcyclopropenone sensitization with weekly scalp DPC. TCRdb ran MiXCR on the RACE reads and lists one entry per CDR3 protein. The profile covers about 250,000 distinct CDR3 sequences, with around 7% appearing a single time and around 1.2% taken by the ten largest. This sample comprised whole blood, obtained in connection with sensitization to the hapten diphenylcyclopropenone (DPC). These receptors came from a man aged 18 to 30 with alopecia areata. Some clones in this sample may be carry-over from other donors' samples.

This clonotype was detected a few times. The genes are TRBV12-3 or TRBV12-4 and TRBJ1-5, with 9 bases fitting TRBD1. The CDR3 covers 15 residues. The ends lost 5 bases at V and 1 base at J; junction bases unmatched: 3. The CDR3 region has the DNA TGTGCCAGCAGTAGGGGACAGGGAAGCAATCAGCCCCAGCATTTT. It encodes CASSRGQGSNQPQHF.

This clonotype was detected ten times or more. The V and J genes are TRBV7-3 and TRBJ2-1, with 8 bases lining up with TRBD1. The CDR3 covers 13 residues. Looked up from germline, CDR1 is SGHTA and CDR2 is FQGTGA. The ends lost 5 bases at V and 7 bases at J; junction bases unmatched: 4. In DNA form, the CDR3 reads TGTGCCAGCAGCCGGACAGGGTTAAATGAGCAGTTCTTC. Encoded protein: CASSRTGLNEQFF. Full variable domain (remainder filled in from reference TRBV7-3 and TRBJ2-1): GAGVSQTPSNKVTEKGKYVELRCDPISGHTALYWYRQSLGQGPEFLIYFQGTGAADDSGLPNDRFFAVRPEGSVSTLKIQRTERGDSAVYLCASSRTGLNEQFFGPGTRLTVL.

This clonotype was recorded many times. The chain employs TRBV24-1 and TRBJ1-1; weak D call: TRBD1 (6 bases). Germline CDR1 KGHDR, CDR2 SFDVKD. The CDR3 length is 15 residues. Trimming stripped 9 bases from V and 3 bases from J, with 19 bases between. The CDR3, as DNA: TGTGCCACCCGAGGCTCGGGGGCGGAGGACACTGAAGCTTTCTTT. The encoded protein is CATRGSGAEDTEAFF.

In its sample, this clonotype was seen many times. The rearrangement links TRBV6-2 or TRBV6-3 to TRBJ2-3; 7 bases agree with TRBD2. CDR3 length: 12 amino acids. Trimming cost V 6 bases and J 5 bases; bases outside gene matches: 2. Germline-derived CDR1 and CDR2 are MNHEY and SVGEGT. The CDR3 DNA follows: TGTGCCAGCAGACGGGGGGAAGATACGCAGTATTTT. Its translation: CASRRGEDTQYF.

This clonotype was picked up many times. The chain uses TRBV4-1 and TRBJ1-6, with 8 positions matching TRBD1. This CDR3 spans 16 amino acids. The V gene end was trimmed by 0 bases and the J gene end by 12 bases; junction bases not matched to a gene: 10. Germline V gives CDR1 MGHRA, CDR2 YSYEKL. In DNA form, the CDR3 reads TGCGCCAGCAGCCAAGATCGGCTTACAGGGGGGGGACCCCTCCACTTT. Residues: CASSQDRLTGGGPLHF.

Ten or more counts support this clonotype. The chain uses TRBV6-2 or TRBV6-3 and TRBJ2-7; TRBD1 matches at 9 bases. CDR3 size: 14 residues. In germline, CDR1 is MNHEY, CDR2 SVGEGT. The J segment lost 5 bases and the V segment lost 4 bases, leaving 6 bases of the junction unmatched. For the CDR3, the DNA is TGTGCCAGCAGTTGGGGACAGGGTGAACACGAGCAGTACGTC. This sequence encodes CASSWGQGEHEQYV.

The chain has TRBV12-3 or TRBV12-4 and TRBJ2-4; 7 positions agree with TRBD1. With V trimmed by 9 bases and J by 1 base, 6 bases remained unmatched. The CDR3 is 14 amino acids. CDR3 residues: CASSKQGAKNIQYF. In nucleotides, the CDR3 is TGTGCCAGTTCCAAACAGGGGGCCAAAAACATTCAGTACTTC.

The rearrangement uses TRBV29-1 and TRBJ1-1; 7 bases fit TRBD1. In germline, CDR1 is SQVTM, CDR2 ANQGSEA. Trimming at V came to 3 bases and at J to 5 bases, leaving 6 bases not matched to a gene. The CDR3 runs to 13 residues. CDR3 protein: CSVERGRGTEAFF. As DNA, the CDR3 is TGCAGCGTTGAGAGGGGGCGCGGTACTGAAGCTTTCTTT.

This clonotype occurred a few times. This chain links TRBV5-5 with TRBJ2-7; the D is unclear. Germline-derived CDR1 and CDR2 are SGHKS and YYEKEE (reference sequence). The ends were cut back, 2 bases at V and 3 bases at J, with 15 bases in the middle. The CDR3 extends over 15 amino acids. CDR3 sequence reads: CASSFEQHPYYEQYF. The CDR3 region has the DNA TGTGCCAGCAGCTTTGAACAGCATCCTTACTACGAGCAGTACTTC.

In this sample, this clonotype turned up many times. This chain's CDR3 is CASSPWGRDGFTEAFF. CDR3 sequence (DNA): TGTGCCAGCAGCCCCTGGGGGAGGGACGGATTCACTGAAGCTTTCTTT. J is TRBJ1-1 and V is TRBV7-7; TRBD1 is a possible D gene (5 bases). With 5 bases removed from V and 4 bases from J, the gap between germline ends came to 20 bases. Germline V lookup: CDR1 SSHAT, CDR2 FNYEAQ (reference sequence). This CDR3 has 16 amino acids.

The chain combines TRBV29-1 with TRBJ1-2; D call uncertain. V lost 7 bases and J lost 9, with 6 bases in between. The CDR3 runs to 8 residues. Germline values: CDR1 SQVTM, CDR2 ANQGSEA. In nucleotides, the CDR3 is TGCAGCGGTAGTAGCTACACCTTC. Protein product: CSGSSYTF.

This clonotype was seen more than once but under ten times. The genes are TRBV20-1 and TRBJ2-3; D gene uncertain. Germline assignment: CDR1 DFQATT and CDR2 SNEGSKA (reference sequence). The CDR3 sequence is 14 residues long. Trimming stripped 1 base from V and 4 bases from J, with 12 bases between. As DNA, the CDR3 is TGCAGTGCTAGAGGGTGGGTTTCCGCAGATACGCAGTATTTT. Encoded protein: CSARGWVSADTQYF.

This clonotype was seen a few times. This chain uses TRBV28 with TRBJ1-2; TRBD1 agrees at 12 bases. V trimming: 4 bases; J trimming: 5 bases; junction bases outside the gene matches: 8. The CDR3 loop spans 16 amino acids. Germline loops: CDR1 MDHEN, CDR2 SYDVKM. CDR3 region: CASSSLGQGARYGYTF. The CDR3 bases are TGTGCCAGCAGTTCATTGGGACAGGGGGCAAGGTATGGCTACACCTTC.

The chain uses TRBV5-1 and TRBJ2-1; 9 nucleotides line up with TRBD2. CDR3 size: 19 residues. V shed 1 base, J shed 6 bases, and the junction held 17 bases outside the gene matches. CDR1 and CDR2 (germline): SGHRS, YFSETQ. The CDR3 DNA sequence: TGCGCCAGCAGCTTGCGACAGTCCGCTTTCGCGGGGGGGAGCAATGAGCAGTTCTTC. This gives the protein CASSLRQSAFAGGSNEQFF.

The gene calls are TRBV24-1 and TRBJ2-1; a weak D match, TRBD1 (7 bases). There are 16 residues in the CDR3. The V end was cut by 1 base, the J end by 7 bases, with 16 bases between. CDR1 and CDR2 (germline): KGHDR, SFDVKD. The CDR3 DNA is TGTGCCACCAGTGATTTTGGGCAGGGGGGTAGAAATGAGCAGTTCTTC. Protein: CATSDFGQGGRNEQFF.

The table lists this clonotype with a few counts. As DNA, the CDR3 is TGCGCCAGCAGGTTAGACAGCCCTAGCACAGATACGCAGTATTTT. As protein: CASRLDSPSTDTQYF. The chain joins TRBV5-1 to TRBJ2-3; weak D call: TRBD1 (5 bases). Trimming took 5 bases from V and 0 from J, leaving 13 bases between them. CDR3 length: 15 residues. CDR1 and CDR2 (germline): SGHRS, YFSETQ.

V usage is TRBV29-1 and J usage is TRBJ1-2, with D uncertain. CDR1 is SQVTM and CDR2 is ANQGSEA in the germline V gene. V lost 3 bases and J lost 2, with 19 bases in between. CDR3 length: 16 amino acids. The CDR3 DNA is TGCAGCGTTGATAAGGCGTCAGGAGAAGAGAACTATGGCTACACCTTC. Encoded protein: CSVDKASGEENYGYTF.

The sample holds a few counts of this clonotype. The chain links TRBV4-1 to TRBJ2-5; no clear D. The CDR3 length is 15 residues. CDR1 and CDR2 from the germline V gene are MGHRA and YSYEKL. Trimming took 3 bases from V and 4 from J, leaving 15 bases between them. Here the CDR3 DNA reads TGCGCCAGCAGCCACCAGACCGTAGTGTCAGAGACCCAGTACTTC. It yields the protein CASSHQTVVSETQYF.

The V and J genes are TRBV5-1 and TRBJ2-3; D may be TRBD2 (6 bases). Germline values: CDR1 SGHRS, CDR2 YFSETQ. The CDR3 loop spans 14 amino acids. Trimming took off 0 bases at V and 5 bases at J, with 10 bases between the two ends. The CDR3 loop reads CASSLASGRDTQYF. CDR3 in DNA: TGCGCCAGCAGCTTGGCTTCCGGGAGAGATACGCAGTATTTT.

The chain is built from TRBV18 and TRBJ1-1, with D maybe TRBD1 (5 bases). Germline CDR1 KGHSH, CDR2 LQKENI. CDR3 length equals 14 residues. The V end was cut by 1 base, the J end by 1 base, with 7 bases between. CDR3 in amino acids: CASSPQGTNTEAFF. The DNA for the CDR3 is TGTGCCAGCTCACCACAGGGGACGAACACTGAAGCTTTCTTT.

The chain couples TRBV15 to TRBJ1-1, with D unresolved. This CDR3 is built from 15 residues. Germline V gene sequence: CDR1 LNHNV, CDR2 YYDKDF (reference sequence). The V gene lost 0 bases and the J gene lost 0 bases, with 8 bases spanning the gap. CDR3 sequence reads: CATSRDRLVNTEAFF. The CDR3 DNA sequence: TGTGCCACCAGCAGAGACCGGCTGGTGAACACTGAAGCTTTCTTT. The entire variable domain, with the rest obtained from reference TRBV15 and TRBJ1-1, is as follows: DAMVIQNPRYQVTQFGKPVTLSCSQTLNHNVMYWYQQKSSQAPKLLFHYYDKDFNNEADTPDNFQSRRPNTSFCFLDIRSPGLGDTAMYLCATSRDRLVNTEAFFGQGTRLTVV.

This clonotype was picked up one time. A much larger clone differs by one base, so this may be a read error. This rearrangement joins TRBV27 to TRBJ2-3, with D uncertain. The CDR3 contains 15 residues. The V end was cut by 2 bases, the J end by 0 bases, with 9 bases between. Germline loops: CDR1 MNHEY, CDR2 SMNVEV (reference sequence). The CDR3 DNA follows: TGTGCCAGCAGTTTAGACGGAGCTAGCACAGATACGCAGTATTTT. Its translation: CASSLDGASTDTQYF.

This chain connects TRBV5-4 to TRBJ1-1; 7 bases map to TRBD1. CDR3 size: 16 residues. V shed 4 bases and J 1 base; nucleotides not matched to a gene: 10. Germline V gives CDR1 SGHNT, CDR2 YYREEE (reference sequence). The CDR3 sequence is CASSGKQGLGNTEAFF. The CDR3 nucleotides read TGTGCCAGCAGCGGGAAACAGGGGCTGGGGAACACTGAAGCTTTCTTT.

The table lists this clonotype with a few counts. The chain uses TRBV14 and TRBJ1-6; tentatively, D is TRBD1 (5 bases). CDR3 length: 14 amino acids. Trimming cost V 1 base and J 10 bases, with 11 bases left between them. Germline V gives CDR1 SGHDN, CDR2 FVKESK. This chain's CDR3 is CASSQGVQGSPLHF. The CDR3 coding sequence is TGTGCCAGCAGCCAAGGGGTGCAGGGATCACCCCTCCACTTT.

The J gene is TRBJ2-4, the V gene TRBV12-3 or TRBV12-4, with a weak D call TRBD1 (6 bases). V was pared by 6 bases and J by 11 bases, with 14 bases between. There are 12 residues in the CDR3. CDR3 coding DNA: TGTGCCAGCAGAACGGGCAGGGGTCTTCAGTACTTC. The encoded protein is CASRTGRGLQYF.

This clonotype appeared a few times. The CDR3 is CASSLVSGGRELFF. CDR3 nucleotides: TGTGCCAGCAGCTTAGTATCGGGGGGCAGGGAGCTGTTTTTT. V is TRBV11-2 and J is TRBJ2-2; a weak D match, TRBD2 (7 bases). CDR3 length equals 14 residues. CDR1 and CDR2 (germline): SGHAT, FQNNGV. Trimming removed 1 base from V and 9 bases from J, with 12 bases in between.